The 29 T cell receptor beta chains below come from one sample, sequenced in a study of T cells after yellow fever vaccination. Each CDR3 protein gets one entry after TCRdb re-called the 5' RACE reads with MiXCR. The data contain over 10,000 distinct CDR3 sequences, more than 4.5% of them singletons. This material consisted of PBMCs, either bulk or a sorted T-cell subset (CD4+, CD8+, memory, or dextramer-sorted; not recorded which), taken 45 days after the yellow fever booster vaccination. These TCRs come from a man aged 30 to 39 who received the YFV17D yellow fever vaccine.

The sample holds many counts of this clonotype. The V and J genes are TRBV9 and TRBJ2-2, with D uncertain. Germline V gene lookup returns CDR1 SGDLS and CDR2 YYNGEE. Trimming pared 0 bases from V and 6 bases from J, leaving 6 bases between. The CDR3 runs 13 residues. In DNA, the CDR3 is TGTGCCAGCAGCGTAGAAATCTCCGGGGAGCTGTTTTTT. It specifies CASSVEISGELFF.

This clonotype was seen ten or more times. This chain links TRBV4-3 with TRBJ2-1; 8 bases are a match to TRBD2. The CDR3 length is 15 residues. In germline, CDR1 is LGHNA, CDR2 YSLEER. The V segment lost 3 bases and the J segment 4 bases; nucleotides outside the gene matches: 5. CDR3 protein: CASSHEVAGYNEQFF. CDR3 DNA: TGCGCCAGCAGCCACGAAGTAGCGGGGTACAATGAGCAGTTCTTC.

This clonotype was detected ten times or more. The gene calls are TRBV5-1 and TRBJ2-1, with TRBD2 matching 14 bases. Germline CDR1 and CDR2: SGHRS and YFSETQ. V dropped 2 bases and J dropped 0; count of bases not matched to a gene: 7. There are 19 residues in the CDR3. CDR3 protein: CASSLEGLAGVGSYNEQFF. The CDR3 DNA follows: TGCGCCAGCAGCTTAGAGGGACTAGCGGGAGTAGGCTCCTACAATGAGCAGTTCTTC.

This clonotype was observed at least ten times. The V gene is TRBV19, the J gene TRBJ2-2; TRBD2 matches at 11 bases. V shed 8 bases, J shed 3 bases, and the junction held 5 bases outside the gene matches. Per the germline V gene, CDR1 is LNHDA and CDR2 is SQIVND (reference sequence). The CDR3 has 15 amino acids. CDR3 sequence: CASGHSGRDTGELFF. As DNA, the CDR3 is TGTGCCAGTGGCCATAGCGGGAGGGACACCGGGGAGCTGTTTTTT.

This clonotype appeared many times. V is TRBV20-1 and J is TRBJ1-6; 7 nucleotides match TRBD1. CDR1 and CDR2 (germline): DFQATT, SNEGSKA (reference sequence). The length of the CDR3 is 15 residues. The CDR3, as DNA: TGCAGCGCCCCAGGGAGGGGGCTGAATAATTCACCCCTCCACTTT. Its protein is CSAPGRGLNNSPLHF.

In its sample, this clonotype was seen many times. The chain recombines TRBV28 with TRBJ2-5; possibly TRBD1 for D (6 bases). CDR1 and CDR2 from the germline V gene are MDHEN and SYDVKM. The CDR3 has 16 amino acids. V lost 2 bases, J lost 4 bases, and 17 bases lay in between. CDR3 loop: CASSLSFGQSLETQYF. For the CDR3, the DNA is TGTGCCAGCAGTTTAAGTTTCGGACAGTCCCTAGAGACCCAGTACTTC.

This chain links TRBV29-1 with TRBJ2-3; no clear D gene. CDR3 length: 14 amino acids. Trimming took off 4 bases at V and 4 bases at J, with 15 bases between the two ends. The germline V gene has CDR1 SQVTM and CDR2 ANQGSEA. The CDR3 bases are TGCAGCGTTGTAGGTCGGCTCAGCGCAGATACGCAGTATTTT. Translating it yields CSVVGRLSADTQYF.

This clonotype was seen at least ten times. V and J are TRBV3-1 and TRBJ1-1; D call uncertain. This CDR3 is 14 amino acids long. The germline V gene has CDR1 LGHDT and CDR2 YNNKEL (reference sequence). The V end lost 5 bases, the J end lost 0 bases, and 10 bases lay between the germline ends. The CDR3 coding sequence is TGTGCCAGCAGCTCACTGGGGATGAACACTGAAGCTTTCTTT. Translating gives CASSSLGMNTEAFF.

In this sample, this clonotype turned up many times. The chain carries TRBV27 and TRBJ1-2; maybe TRBD1 (5 bases). This CDR3 is 15 amino acids long. Germline loops: CDR1 MNHEY, CDR2 SMNVEV (reference sequence). V was shortened by 4 bases and J by 8 bases, with 20 bases between the two germline ends. The CDR3 nucleotides are TGTGCCAGCAGTTCGAGTGGGCAGGGCGTTGTAGGCTACACCTTC. Translating it yields CASSSSGQGVVGYTF.

This clonotype appeared many times. J is TRBJ2-2 and V is TRBV5-1; D ambiguous. The germline gives CDR1 SGHRS, CDR2 YFSETQ. Trimming took 1 base from V and 1 from J, leaving 8 bases between them. The CDR3 extends over 15 amino acids. The CDR3 loop reads CASSLTGGNTGELFF. The CDR3 DNA follows: TGCGCCAGCAGCTTGACCGGTGGGAACACCGGGGAGCTGTTTTTT.

The chain links TRBV5-5 to TRBJ2-7; D possibly corresponds to TRBD2 (5 bases). The CDR3 is 15 residues long. The V gene lost 8 bases and the J gene lost 0 bases, with 18 bases spanning the gap. Germline V CDR1 and CDR2: SGHKS, YYEKEE (reference sequence). CDR3 DNA sequence: TGTGCCAGGAGCCCCGGACTGGCCCCCTCCTACGAGCAGTACTTC. Translating gives CARSPGLAPSYEQYF.

This clonotype appeared many times. The chain's CDR3 is CASSFFRAGALADTQYF. DNA of the CDR3: TGTGCCAGCAGCTTCTTTCGTGCGGGAGCGTTAGCGGATACGCAGTATTTT. The genes are TRBV7-9 and TRBJ2-3, with 7 bases lining up with TRBD2. The CDR3 is 17 amino acids. J gave up 6 bases and V 3 bases, and 15 bases lay outside the gene matches. CDR1 is SEHNR, CDR2 FQNEAQ, per germline (reference sequence).

This clonotype has ten or more counts. CDR3 sequence: CAWSVKLAGVETQYF. CDR3 nucleotides: TGTGCCTGGAGTGTAAAACTAGCGGGAGTAGAGACCCAGTACTTC. V and J are TRBV30 and TRBJ2-5, with 11 nucleotides matching TRBD2. The CDR3 contains 15 residues. The junction had 4 bases not matched to a gene; V was cut back by 0 bases and J by 4 bases. Per the germline V gene, CDR1 is GTSNPN and CDR2 is SVGIG (reference sequence).

This clonotype has ten or more counts. The gene calls are TRBV12-3 or TRBV12-4 and TRBJ1-2, with D possibly matching TRBD1 (6 bases). The V and J ends lost 4 bases and 7 bases respectively, with 16 bases between them. There are 14 residues in the CDR3. The CDR3 region has the DNA TGTGCCAGCAGTTCCACAGGGCCGGTCGGTGGCTACACCTTC. This encodes CASSSTGPVGGYTF.

This clonotype was recorded at least ten times. V and J are TRBV6-2 or TRBV6-3 and TRBJ2-1; no firm D call. This CDR3 region has 14 residues. V gave up 2 bases and J gave up 4 bases, with 9 bases separating them. Germline CDR1 and CDR2: MNHEY and SVGEGT. The CDR3 nucleotides read TGTGCCAGCAGTTACGTAATGGGATACAATGAGCAGTTCTTC. Protein: CASSYVMGYNEQFF.

This clonotype was counted ten times or more. This chain links TRBV20-1 with TRBJ2-5, with a weak D call TRBD1 (6 bases). This CDR3 has 13 amino acids. The V end lost 8 bases, the J end lost 1 base, and 14 bases lay between the germline ends. CDR1 and CDR2 (germline): DFQATT, SNEGSKA (reference sequence). The CDR3, as DNA: TGCAGTTCGAGGGACACCATCCAAGAGACCCAGTACTTC. This codes for CSSRDTIQETQYF.

The sample holds many counts of this clonotype. The V call is TRBV4-3, the J call TRBJ2-7, with 10 bases identical to TRBD2. Looked up from germline, CDR1 is LGHNA and CDR2 is YSLEER. The CDR3 is made up of 15 amino acids. V lost 4 bases and J lost 1; bases outside the gene matches: 4. CDR3 bases: TGCGCCAGCAGCCGCCTACTAGCGGGATCCTACGAGCAGTACTTC. It translates to CASSRLLAGSYEQYF.

This clonotype was observed at least ten times. This rearrangement joins TRBV18 to TRBJ2-1; D unclear. With 4 bases removed from V and 0 bases from J, the gap between germline ends came to 7 bases. The CDR3 is 14 residues long. CDR1 and CDR2 from the germline V gene are KGHSH and LQKENI. Here the CDR3 reads CASSQASSYNEQFF. In nucleotides, the CDR3 is TGTGCCAGCTCACAGGCCAGCTCCTACAATGAGCAGTTCTTC.

This clonotype has ten or more counts. The gene calls are TRBV2 and TRBJ1-5; D not certain. Trimming took off 7 bases at V and 1 base at J, with 14 bases between the two ends. Germline V gives CDR1 SNHLY, CDR2 FYNNEI. This CDR3 is built from 15 residues. CDR3 nucleotides: TGTGCCAGCACCCCCAACGGGCAGAGCAATCAGCCCCAGCATTTT. Translation: CASTPNGQSNQPQHF.

This clonotype was observed at least ten times. The chain joins TRBV20-1 to TRBJ2-5, with D possibly being TRBD2 (5 bases). This CDR3 has 14 amino acids. Germline assignment: CDR1 DFQATT and CDR2 SNEGSKA (reference sequence). Trimming removed 6 bases at V and 5 bases at J, with 19 bases between. CDR3 bases: TGCAGTGCACCTGGCCCGCGGGTTGAGGAGACCCAGTACTTC. This encodes CSAPGPRVEETQYF.

This clonotype has a count of ten or more. This chain connects TRBV28 to TRBJ2-7; 11 bases align to TRBD1. This CDR3 region has 14 residues. The V segment lost 7 bases and the J segment 5 bases; nucleotides outside the gene matches: 7. CDR1 is MDHEN, CDR2 SYDVKM, per germline. This CDR3 is CASITDRGRNEQYF. The CDR3 DNA sequence: TGTGCCAGCATCACGGACAGGGGGCGGAACGAGCAGTACTTC.

Many counts were recorded for this clonotype. This chain joins TRBV5-5 and TRBJ2-2; 8 bases match TRBD1. Germline V gene data show CDR1 as SGHKS and CDR2 as YYEKEE (reference sequence). J gave up 6 bases and V 5 bases, and 9 bases lay outside the gene matches. The CDR3 is 15 residues long. For the CDR3, the DNA is TGTGCCAGCAGTTCAGGGGGCTCGGTGGCCGGGGAGCTGTTTTTT. Translating it yields CASSSGGSVAGELFF.

Many counts were recorded for this clonotype. The rearrangement joins TRBV29-1 to TRBJ1-2; 7 bases are a match to TRBD1. After removal of 3 bases from V and 8 bases from J, the junction contained 6 bases not matched to a gene. This CDR3 is built from 12 residues. The germline gives CDR1 SQVTM, CDR2 ANQGSEA. CDR3 in DNA: TGCAGCGTTGAGGAAGGGGGCCGAGGCTACACCTTC. This gives the protein CSVEEGGRGYTF.

This clonotype has a count of ten or more. The gene calls are TRBV6-5 and TRBJ2-7; D is unresolved. V was shortened by 2 bases and J by 6 bases, with 14 bases between the two germline ends. Germline lookup yields CDR1 MNHEY and CDR2 SVGAGI. This CDR3 is 14 amino acids long. This CDR3 is CASSYVAGGREQYF. Here the CDR3 DNA reads TGTGCCAGCAGTTACGTGGCCGGCGGTCGCGAGCAGTACTTC.

This clonotype has ten or more counts. This sequence joins TRBV7-2 and TRBJ2-3, with TRBD2 identical over 8 bases. This CDR3 comprises 16 residues. Germline trimming cut 3 bases from V and 3 bases from J; bases unmatched to any gene: 8. The germline V gene encodes CDR1 SGHTA and CDR2 FQGNSA. The CDR3 nucleotides read TGTGCCAGCAGCTTTACGGGAGGGCCGAGTACAGATACGCAGTATTTT. Protein sequence: CASSFTGGPSTDTQYF.

At least ten counts were recorded for this clonotype. This chain uses TRBV10-3 with TRBJ2-1, with 7 bases lining up with TRBD1. This CDR3 region has 16 residues. The J segment lost 0 bases and the V segment lost 6 bases, leaving 8 bases of the junction unmatched. Germline V gives CDR1 ENHRY, CDR2 SYGVKD. The CDR3 DNA follows: TGTGCCATCAGCCTACAGGGGCTGGACTCCTACAATGAGCAGTTCTTC. Translated, it gives CAISLQGLDSYNEQFF.

This clonotype occurred many times. The rearrangement uses TRBV11-2 and TRBJ2-2; D is undetermined. V was pared by 11 bases and J by 1 base, with 11 bases between. This CDR3 spans 13 amino acids. Germline CDR1 and CDR2: SGHAT and FQNNGV. CDR3: CAGVEVNTGELFF. DNA for the CDR3: TGTGCCGGGGTAGAAGTGAACACCGGGGAGCTGTTTTTT.

At least ten counts were recorded for this clonotype. The rearrangement joins TRBV6-6 to TRBJ2-7, with D perhaps TRBD1 (6 bases). CDR3 size: 12 residues. The V gene's germline CDR1 is MNHNY and CDR2 SVGAGI (reference sequence). The V end was cut by 6 bases, the J end by 6 bases, with 12 bases between. CDR3 in amino acids: CASRATGLEQYF. The CDR3 DNA sequence: TGTGCCAGCAGAGCAACAGGGCTCGAGCAGTACTTC.

This clonotype has more than one count but fewer than ten. This rearrangement joins TRBV2 to TRBJ2-1; 13 bases map to TRBD2. V shed 11 bases, J shed 2 bases, and the junction held 15 bases outside the gene matches. The CDR3 has 18 residues. Germline CDR1 reads SNHLY; CDR2 reads FYNNEI. As DNA, the CDR3 is TGTGCCTTCAGTTTAGAGTGGACTAGCGGGAGTCCCTACAATGAGCAGTTCTTC. This translates into CAFSLEWTSGSPYNEQFF.